The 12 T cell receptor beta chains given below trace back to one sample, sequenced in a study of T cell changes during pregnancy in multiple sclerosis. The repertoire was sequenced with immunoSEQ multiplex PCR; TCRdb's copy has only in-frame clones and lacks some. The sample has tens of thousands of clones; about 94% are singletons. This specimen consisted of peripheral blood, obtained in the third trimester of pregnancy. The receptor source for this set is a female donor with multiple sclerosis, enrolled in a pregnancy study.

V is TRBV6-5 and J is TRBJ2-7; 8 bases fit TRBD1. Per the germline V gene, CDR1 is MNHEY and CDR2 is SVGAGI. With V trimmed by 6 bases and J by 0 bases, 4 bases remained unmatched. The CDR3 contains 14 residues. The CDR3 DNA reads TGTGCCAGCAGGGAGGACAGGGACTCCTACGAGCAGTACTTC. Translation: CASREDRDSYEQYF.

The chain has TRBV6-5 and TRBJ1-4; D gene ambiguous. The CDR3 spans 15 residues. Trimming cost V 3 bases and J 7 bases, with 15 bases left between them. Germline loops: CDR1 MNHEY, CDR2 SVGAGI. For the CDR3, the DNA is TGTGCCAGCAGTTATTTGACGGGTGGAGGTGAAAAACTGTTTTTT. This codes for CASSYLTGGGEKLFF.

V usage is TRBV6-5 and J usage is TRBJ1-2; maybe TRBD1 (5 bases). Between the trimmed V and J ends, which lost 0 bases and 6 bases, there was a span of 8 bases. The germline V gene encodes CDR1 MNHEY and CDR2 SVGAGI. The CDR3 covers 13 residues. In DNA form, the CDR3 reads TGTGCCAGCAGTTACTCGGAGGGGAATGGCTACACCTTC. Residues: CASSYSEGNGYTF.

The chain employs TRBV6-5 and TRBJ2-7; 8 bases line up with TRBD1. The CDR3 loop spans 11 amino acids. The V and J ends lost 11 bases and 5 bases, in that order; junction bases with no gene match: 5. Germline V CDR1 and CDR2: MNHEY, SVGAGI. CDR3 in DNA: TGTGCCTCCCGGACAGGGCACGAGCAGTACTTC. Its translation: CASRTGHEQYF.

The chain is built from TRBV27 and TRBJ2-7; D is undetermined. The V gene lost 8 bases and the J gene lost 3 bases, with 11 bases spanning the gap. CDR1 MNHEY and CDR2 SMNVEV come from the germline V gene (reference sequence). The CDR3 loop spans 12 amino acids. The CDR3 DNA reads as TGTGCCAGCGGTAGTTCTAGCTACGAGCAGTACTTC. Translation: CASGSSSYEQYF.

The rearrangement uses TRBV29-1 and TRBJ2-1, with 12 bases aligning to TRBD1. This CDR3 region has 14 residues. J lost 9 bases, V lost 5 bases, and 8 bases had no gene match. Germline-derived CDR1 and CDR2 are SQVTM and ANQGSEA. The CDR3 region is CSVKPGQGAGEQFF. As DNA, the CDR3 is TGCAGCGTTAAACCGGGACAGGGGGCCGGTGAGCAGTTCTTC.

The V call is TRBV27, the J call TRBJ2-5; 8 positions agree with TRBD2. After removal of 0 bases from V and 4 bases from J, the junction contained 7 bases not matched to a gene. The germline V gene has CDR1 MNHEY and CDR2 SMNVEV (reference sequence). The CDR3 contains 16 residues. The CDR3 nucleotides read TGTGCCAGCAGTTTATCGAGCGGGGGCCGGGGAGAGACCCAGTACTTC. Translation: CASSLSSGGRGETQYF.

The chain links TRBV5-1 to TRBJ2-7, with TRBD1 matching 7 bases. Unmatched junction bases numbered 9, after V lost 3 bases and J lost 0 bases. Germline CDR1 SGHRS, CDR2 YFSETQ. The CDR3 runs 16 residues. CDR3 bases: TGCGCCAGCAGCTCCCTAGGACAGGACAGCTCCTACGAGCAGTACTTC. This codes for CASSSLGQDSSYEQYF.

This rearrangement joins TRBV5-1 to TRBJ1-2; 9 nucleotides align to TRBD1. CDR1 is SGHRS and CDR2 is YFSETQ in the germline V gene. CDR3 length equals 19 residues. V shed 0 bases and J 3 bases; nucleotides not matched to a gene: 15. CDR3 residues: CASSLAAPGQGVFYYGYTF. CDR3 in DNA: TGCGCCAGCAGCTTGGCAGCGCCGGGACAGGGTGTCTTCTACTATGGCTACACCTTC.

The chain links TRBV5-1 to TRBJ2-3; the match to TRBD2 covers 7 bases. Losses at the gene ends were 4 bases for V and 4 bases for J; bases not matched to a gene: 3. CDR1 and CDR2 (germline): SGHRS, YFSETQ. This CDR3 comprises 13 residues. In nucleotides, the CDR3 is TGCGCCAGCAGCGAACTAGCGCCAGATACGCAGTATTTT. Amino acids: CASSELAPDTQYF.

The chain couples TRBV4-1 to TRBJ1-2, with 8 nucleotides matching TRBD1. The CDR3 spans 16 residues. J gave up 5 bases and V 4 bases, and 12 bases lay outside the gene matches. CDR1 and CDR2 (germline): MGHRA, YSYEKL. CDR3 in amino acids: CASSPAEGQVRYGYTF. The CDR3 region has the DNA TGCGCCAGCAGCCCGGCTGAGGGACAGGTCCGATATGGCTACACCTTC.

This clone was counted a single time. J is TRBJ1-5 and V is TRBV6-5; weak D call: TRBD1 (5 bases). Germline values: CDR1 MNHEY, CDR2 SVGAGI. The V end was cut by 6 bases, the J end by 5 bases, with 11 bases between. CDR3 length: 13 residues. CDR3 sequence: CASSETEDQPQHF. CDR3 sequence (DNA): TGTGCCAGCAGCGAGACAGAGGATCAGCCCCAGCATTTT.